This T cell receptor (beta chain) is drawn from a study of control samples from healthy donors and cancer patients (dated by TCRdb to 2019 to 2021). Preparation of the library involved the immunoSEQ multiplex PCR assay. TCRdb holds this immuneACCESS table with in-frame rearrangements only. Some clones are missing; in checked studies, unresolved V genes explain under half, and the rest has no known cause. The sample contains 150,000 or so clones, approximately 90% of them found a single time. The ten largest clones represent about 2.5% of the sample. Measured from the cysteine to the phenylalanine, the CDR3 is 16 residues long. Only the CDR3 portion is preserved as DNA: 48 bases, with reading frame beginning at the first base. V trim: 0 bases; J trim: 4 bases; unmatched bases: 4. In the germline V gene, CDR1 corresponds to MRHNA and CDR2 to SNTAGT. Comment on this clone: Its antigen is currently not known. No base quality information exists; no much larger clone differs at one position.

The sequence links TRBV6-4 to TRBJ2-3, with 10 bases aligning to TRBD2. Sequencing was done on a sample of blood. The sequence derives from a man between 35 and 55 years old in good health. The CDR3 is CASSDSSSGGADTQYF. The DNA reads TGTGCCAGCAGTGACTCCTCTAGCGGGGGAGCAGATACGCAGTATTTT.